The T cell receptor beta chain described here comes from a study of blood T cell repertoires in COVID-19 (dated by TCRdb to 2019 to 2021). Regarding the study in general: Samples covering the acute and convalescent phases of COVID-19 were provided by collaborators in the United States, Italy and Spain. The prospective study material was composed of cDNA or gDNA derived from T cells, B-cell-depleted T cells, or PBMCs. Deeply sampled blood TCRbeta repertoires from subjects exposed to, actively infected with, or recovered from COVID-19 were included in the dataset. The repertoires were released in a freely available public database meant as a resource for research on the immune response to SARS-CoV-2. Samples were obtained from the ongoing ImmuneRACE study (first 160 participants) and from about 1,300 subjects provided by 6 global collaborators. Nearly every sample came with metadata listing a de-identified subject ID, COVID-19 status, age in years and sex. Where available, HLA class I and class II types were obtained from metadata supplied by the sample provider rather than from assay-based typing. Beyond this particular receptor, the publication reports: Clinical and demographic metadata were provided uncurated, with the amount varying by source and participant.

The sample holds a few counts of this clone. The clone's antigen remains unknown. Per-base qualities were not stored, and no clone one base away is much larger. In Seattle, one collaborating source enrolled patients while the infection was active and tracked those patients longitudinally over the course of disease. Collaborating institutions collected whole blood in K2EDTA tubes following their own protocols. For TCRbeta analysis, collaborators shipped samples in one of three forms: frozen whole blood, isolated PBMCs, or DNA extracted from either of those sample types. TCRbeta CDR3 regions were amplified from genomic DNA using the immunoSEQ Assay, a bias-controlled multiplex PCR. The source study handled its data this way. Nucleated cell counts per sample were estimated from amplification of reference gene primers within the assay. Sequence reads were collapsed and filtered to measure the absolute abundance of every unique TCRbeta CDR3 rearrangement. For each sample, productive Simpson clonality was calculated as the square root of Simpson's diversity index across productive rearrangements. Imported from immuneACCESS, the table was reduced by TCRdb to in-frame sequences with V and J called. These copies leave out some clones; in studies compared against another copy, an unresolved V gene accounts for under half, and the cause of the remainder is not known. From that table come the V and J calls and clone size; the DNA was used to work out D and trimming. The sample data list tens of thousands of clones, and just under 90% of these were observed just once. Together, the top ten hold approximately 6.5% of the sample.

Taken from the germline V gene (reference sequence), the CDR1 and CDR2 loops are LNHDA and SQIVND. The junction shows trimming of 6 bases on V and 1 base on J, plus 13 bases between the germline ends. Its CDR3 holds 14 amino acids, cysteine through phenylalanine. The retained sequence is limited to the CDR3, 42 bases, with the frame set at the first base. This sequence originates from a woman in her fifties or sixties with COVID-19, enrolled during active disease. In this chain, TRBV19 is recombined with TRBJ2-7, with TRBD2 tentatively as D gene (6 bases match). Sequencing was performed on peripheral blood. DNA sequence: TGTGCCAGTAGAGTGGACGGACTATCCTACGAGCAGTACTTC. Its protein product is CASRVDGLSYEQYF.